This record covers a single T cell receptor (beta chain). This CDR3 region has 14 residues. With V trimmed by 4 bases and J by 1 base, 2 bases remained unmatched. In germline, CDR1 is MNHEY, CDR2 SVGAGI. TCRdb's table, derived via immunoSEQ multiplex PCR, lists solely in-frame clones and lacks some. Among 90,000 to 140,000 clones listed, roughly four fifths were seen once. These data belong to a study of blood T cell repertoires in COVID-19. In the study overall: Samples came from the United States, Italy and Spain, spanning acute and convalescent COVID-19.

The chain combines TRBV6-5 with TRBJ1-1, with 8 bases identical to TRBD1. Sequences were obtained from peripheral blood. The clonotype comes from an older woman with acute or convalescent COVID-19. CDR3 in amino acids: CASSWDRQNTEAFF. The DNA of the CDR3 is TGTGCCAGCAGTTGGGACAGGCAGAACACTGAAGCTTTCTTT.